The 18 T cell receptor beta chains below all came from one sample that was sequenced in a study of shared clonotypes between healthy human individuals. The method was immunoSEQ multiplex PCR; TCRdb's version includes in-frame clones alone and lacks a portion of them. Counted here are around 430,000 clones, about four fifths occurring once; the ten biggest clones make up about 13%. Sequenced sample: PBMCs. The receptors derive from a woman aged 35 to 49 in good health. Some clones in this sample may be carry-over from other donors' samples.

The V and J genes are TRBV18 and TRBJ2-7; 11 bases are a match to TRBD2. The CDR3 has 15 amino acids. Germline V CDR1 and CDR2: KGHSH, LQKENI. The V and J ends lost 5 bases and 3 bases, in that order; junction bases with no gene match: 6. CDR3 residues: CASSSAGTSGYEQYF. The CDR3 nucleotides read TGTGCCAGCTCATCCGCCGGGACTAGCGGCTACGAGCAGTACTTC.

CDR3 sequence: CSVAGPGRDTGELFF. The CDR3 nucleotides are TGCAGCGTTGCTGGACCGGGACGGGACACCGGGGAGCTGTTTTTT. The chain is built from TRBV29-1 and TRBJ2-2; D possibly matches TRBD1 or TRBD2 (5 bases each). Trimming left V 4 bases short and J 3 bases short, with 15 bases between. The CDR3 is 15 amino acids. Germline lookup yields CDR1 SQVTM and CDR2 ANQGSEA.

This clone was found a few times. Other DNA sequences within the sample encode an identical CDR3. V and J are TRBV5-1 and TRBJ1-5, with D unresolved. V lost 2 bases and J lost 4, with 7 bases in between. The germline V gene encodes CDR1 SGHRS and CDR2 YFSETQ. CDR3 size: 13 residues. DNA for the CDR3: TGCGCCAGCAGCTTAGACGGTAATCAGCCCCAGCATTTT. Its protein is CASSLDGNQPQHF.

In regard to this clone: A far larger clone is one base from this, pointing to a likely read error. V is TRBV4-1 and J is TRBJ2-5; a weak D match, TRBD1 (6 bases). The germline V gene encodes CDR1 MGHRA and CDR2 YSYEKL. The length of the CDR3 is 16 residues. V was clipped by 0 bases and J by 5 bases, with 16 bases between them. CDR3 sequence: CASSQEGTRGAETQYF. The CDR3 bases are TGCGCCAGCAGCCAAGAAGGGACAAGGGGCGCTGAGACCCAGTACTTC.

The chain joins TRBV19 to TRBJ2-7, with 7 bases matching TRBD2. Trimming at V came to 7 bases and at J to 7 bases, leaving 19 bases not matched to a gene. Germline CDR1 and CDR2: LNHDA and SQIVND (reference sequence). The CDR3 contains 16 residues. The DNA of the CDR3 is TGTGCCAGTAAAATGGGAGGTGCGGGAGCCGGTTGGGAGCAGTACTTC. It is translated as CASKMGGAGAGWEQYF.

This clone has a handful of counts. The chain uses TRBV14 and TRBJ2-7; D call uncertain. This CDR3 is built from 15 residues. CDR1 and CDR2 (germline): SGHDN, FVKESK. The V end lost 0 bases, the J end lost 4 bases, and 13 bases lay between the germline ends. CDR3 residues: CASSQEAGFGYEQYF. The CDR3, as DNA: TGTGCCAGCAGCCAAGAAGCTGGATTCGGGTACGAGCAGTACTTC.

The chain employs TRBV5-1 and TRBJ2-7; D perhaps matches TRBD2 (6 bases). The germline CDR1 and CDR2 sequences are SGHRS and YFSETQ. The CDR3 consists of 14 residues. Trimming removed 6 bases at V and 2 bases at J, with 15 bases between. The CDR3 protein is CASTGTSGPYEQYF. Here the CDR3 DNA reads TGCGCCAGCACCGGGACCAGCGGGCCCTACGAGCAGTACTTC.

Concerning this clone itself: This same CDR3 is encoded by further DNA sequences in the sample. This chain's CDR3 is CASSPDRAGQPQHF. DNA of the CDR3: TGTGCCAGCTCACCAGACAGGGCGGGTCAGCCCCAGCATTTT. The V call is TRBV18, the J call TRBJ1-5; 7 bases match TRBD1. Germline V gives CDR1 KGHSH, CDR2 LQKENI. The CDR3 spans 14 residues. V lost 2 bases, J lost 6 bases, and 4 bases stayed unmatched.

This clone was counted many times. The gene calls are TRBV30 and TRBJ1-1, with a possible D match to TRBD1 (6 bases). Germline values: CDR1 GTSNPN, CDR2 SVGIG (reference sequence). Trimming pared 3 bases from V and 11 bases from J, leaving 13 bases between. There are 11 residues in the CDR3. The CDR3 DNA sequence: TGTGCCTGGAGGACGGGACACACGGCTTTCTTT. It encodes CAWRTGHTAFF.

The chain couples TRBV7-8 to TRBJ2-5; TRBD2 aligns across 7 bases. The closer fit of TRBJ2-7 to the DNA end suggests the J call may be wrong. This CDR3 contains 15 residues. Germline CDR1 reads SGHVS; CDR2 reads FQNEAQ. The CDR3 sequence is CASSHGLVRPYEQYF. For the CDR3, the DNA is TGTGCCAGCAGCCACGGACTAGTTCGTCCCTACGAGCAGTACTTC.

The chain carries TRBV5-1 and TRBJ2-1; the match to TRBD2 covers 11 bases. The CDR3 spans 14 residues. Germline trimming cut 4 bases from V and 6 bases from J; bases unmatched to any gene: 3. Germline assignment: CDR1 SGHRS and CDR2 YFSETQ. This CDR3 is CASSPGLAGNEQFF. The CDR3 DNA is TGCGCCAGCAGCCCCGGACTAGCGGGCAATGAGCAGTTCTTC.

The V and J genes are TRBV27 and TRBJ2-7; 8 bases fit TRBD1. Trimming at V came to 7 bases and at J to 0 bases, leaving 14 bases not matched to a gene. CDR3 size: 17 residues. Germline CDR1 is MNHEY and CDR2 is SMNVEV (reference sequence). The CDR3 loop is CASTTRRGPFPSYEQYF. Written as DNA, the CDR3 is TGTGCCAGCACTACCCGCAGGGGGCCCTTCCCCTCCTACGAGCAGTACTTC.

In the case of this clone: Additional DNA sequences in this sample encode the identical CDR3. The J gene is TRBJ1-2, the V gene TRBV14; D is uncertain. The germline V gene encodes CDR1 SGHDN and CDR2 FVKESK. There are 13 residues in the CDR3. V dropped 3 bases and J dropped 3 bases, with 8 bases sitting between them. CDR3 sequence: CASSQSRDYGYTF. The CDR3 DNA is TGTGCCAGCAGCCAGTCGAGGGACTATGGCTACACCTTC.

The V gene is TRBV7-9, the J gene TRBJ2-3; D is perhaps TRBD2 (6 bases). Germline V gives CDR1 SEHNR, CDR2 FQNEAQ (reference sequence). Trimming removed 1 base from V and 0 bases from J, with 11 bases in between. The CDR3 runs 16 residues. In DNA, the CDR3 is TGTGCCAGCAGCTTAGTACTAGCTCGTAGCACAGATACGCAGTATTTT. As protein: CASSLVLARSTDTQYF.

In regard to this clone: This specimen includes other DNA sequences encoding the same CDR3. This chain connects TRBV7-9 to TRBJ2-5; no firm D call. CDR3 size: 11 residues. Germline CDR1 reads SEHNR; CDR2 reads FQNEAQ (reference sequence). With 5 bases removed from V and 1 base from J, the gap between germline ends came to 2 bases. The CDR3 loop reads CASSPQETQYF. In nucleotides, the CDR3 is TGTGCCAGCAGCCCCCAAGAGACCCAGTACTTC.

In its sample, this clone was seen a few times. This sequence joins TRBV28 and TRBJ2-4; 13 nucleotides align to TRBD2. The CDR3 consists of 15 residues. Germline V gene sequence: CDR1 MDHEN, CDR2 SYDVKM. Trimming removed 5 bases from V and 8 bases from J; junction bases left unmatched: 6. The CDR3 sequence is CASSRTSGSRYIQYF. For the CDR3, the DNA is TGTGCCAGCAGTAGGACTAGCGGGAGTAGGTACATTCAGTACTTC.

The J gene is TRBJ2-5, the V gene TRBV6-5, with 7 bases identical to TRBD2. Trimming cost V 5 bases and J 1 base; bases outside gene matches: 7. Germline V gene sequence: CDR1 MNHEY, CDR2 SVGAGI. The CDR3 extends over 15 amino acids. The CDR3 reads CASSSQLASQETQYF. The CDR3 DNA follows: TGTGCCAGCAGTAGTCAACTAGCGTCCCAAGAGACCCAGTACTTC.

The chain employs TRBV28 and TRBJ1-5; the match to TRBD1 covers 7 bases. This CDR3 comprises 16 residues. V lost 2 bases to trimming and J lost 5 bases; unmatched junction nucleotides: 9. Germline CDR1 MDHEN, CDR2 SYDVKM. This CDR3 reads CASSLPPGQRDQPQHF. The CDR3 nucleotides read TGTGCCAGCAGTTTACCTCCGGGACAGAGAGATCAGCCCCAGCATTTT.